This T cell receptor (beta chain) was identified in a study of blood T cells in healthy people across ages. Through a sample-barcoded 5' primer and a J-beta primer mix, a second PCR was run for roughly 6 to 12 cycles. From the 5' RACE reads, TCRdb called clonotypes with MiXCR, one entry per CDR3 protein. The profile covers fewer than 1.5 million distinct CDR3 sequences, with approximately 40% appearing a single time and 7.9% taken by the ten largest. CDR1 and CDR2 from the germline V gene are ENHRY and SYGVKD. CDR3 length: 13 residues. Trimming removed 6 bases at V and 2 bases at J, with 10 bases between. PBMCs numbering at least 6.5 million were isolated per sample. At least 6 micrograms of total RNA were extracted per sample.

The clonotype was recovered from a woman aged 18-29 years in good health. Sequenced sample: blood. This chain connects TRBV10-3 to TRBJ2-5, with D unclear. The CDR3 loop reads CAIRDRPQETQYF. CDR3 nucleotides: TGTGCCATCAGGGACCGGCCGCAAGAGACCCAGTACTTC.